This T cell receptor (beta chain) was captured by sequencing in a study of blood T cell repertoires in COVID-19. Study details: From T cells, B-cell-depleted T cells, or PBMCs came the material, which was cDNA or gDNA.

The length of the CDR3 is 12 residues. Germline-derived CDR1 and CDR2 are SGHRS and YFSETQ. V was cut by 4 bases and J by 2 bases, with 6 bases left in between. Study processing details: Amplification with reference gene primers provided the estimates of nucleated cell counts. TCRdb keeps only in-frame clones here, not all; method: immunoSEQ multiplex PCR. The V and J calls and clone size are taken from that table; D and trimming were inferred from the DNA. In the table there are 150,000 or so clones, roughly four fifths of which are singletons. The chain carries TRBV5-1 and TRBJ1-2, with D hard to call. Sequenced sample: peripheral blood. This receptor was identified in a woman aged 50 to 65 with active or convalescent COVID-19. CDR3 coding DNA: TGCGCCAGCAGCGGGCAGAACTATGGCTACACCTTC. Translation: CASSGQNYGYTF.